This T cell receptor beta chain is from a study of OX40 agonist ivuxolimab in advanced cancers. Study overall: Each dose-escalation patient presented with hepatocellular carcinoma, melanoma, renal cell or head and neck cancer. Regarding the study as a whole: Partial responders dosed at 0.1-3.0 mg/kg displayed clonal expansion ranking among the lowest. In general, CD8+ T cells held more expanded clones than CD4+ did, on average. CD4+ and CD8+ blood T cells expanded clonally by week 6 at 0.1 to 3.0 mg/kg.

A word on this clone: What it recognizes is unknown.

Trimming took 3 bases from V and 8 from J; bases not matched to a gene: 6. Germline V gene sequence: CDR1 MNHEY, CDR2 SMNVEV (reference sequence). This CDR3 comprises 14 residues. TCRdb's copy holds only in-frame clones and misses some; the assay was immunoSEQ multiplex PCR. The profile shows around 150,000 clones, about nine tenths of them singletons. The receptor comes from an adult with an advanced solid tumor such as melanoma, head and neck, liver or kidney cancer. The rearrangement links TRBV27 to TRBJ2-1; TRBD1 matches at 8 bases. The specimen comprised CD4+ or CD8+ T cells sorted from blood, sampled in a trial of the OX40 agonist ivuxolimab. CDR3 nucleotide sequence: TGTGCCAGCAGTTTTCGACAGGGGAGAGATGAGCAGTTCTTC. Protein: CASSFRQGRDEQFF.